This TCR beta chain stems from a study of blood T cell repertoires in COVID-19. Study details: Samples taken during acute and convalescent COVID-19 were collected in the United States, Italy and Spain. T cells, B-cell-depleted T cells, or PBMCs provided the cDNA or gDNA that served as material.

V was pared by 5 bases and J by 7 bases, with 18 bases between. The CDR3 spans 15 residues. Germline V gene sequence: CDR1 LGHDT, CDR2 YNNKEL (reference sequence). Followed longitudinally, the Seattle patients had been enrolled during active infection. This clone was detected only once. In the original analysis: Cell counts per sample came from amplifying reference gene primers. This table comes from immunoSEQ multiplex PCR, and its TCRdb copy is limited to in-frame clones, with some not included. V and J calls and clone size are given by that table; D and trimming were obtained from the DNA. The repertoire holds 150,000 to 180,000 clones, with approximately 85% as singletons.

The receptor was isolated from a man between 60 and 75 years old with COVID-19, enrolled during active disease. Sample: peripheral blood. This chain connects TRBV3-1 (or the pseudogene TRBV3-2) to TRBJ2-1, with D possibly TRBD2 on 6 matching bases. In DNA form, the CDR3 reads TGTGCCAGCAGCTATGGACTAACTAGTTCGAATGAGCAGTTCTTC. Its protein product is CASSYGLTSSNEQFF.